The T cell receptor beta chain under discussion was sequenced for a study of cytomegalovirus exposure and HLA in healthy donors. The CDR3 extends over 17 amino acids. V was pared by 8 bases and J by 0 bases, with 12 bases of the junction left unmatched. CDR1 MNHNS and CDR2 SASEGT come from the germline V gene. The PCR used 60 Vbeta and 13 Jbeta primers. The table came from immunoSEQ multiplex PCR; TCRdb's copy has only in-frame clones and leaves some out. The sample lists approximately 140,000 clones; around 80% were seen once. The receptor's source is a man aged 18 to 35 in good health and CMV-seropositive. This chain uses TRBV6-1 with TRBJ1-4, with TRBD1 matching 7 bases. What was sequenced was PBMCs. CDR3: CASCATGTAATNEKLFF. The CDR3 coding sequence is TGTGCCAGCTGTGCGACCGGGACAGCAGCAACTAATGAAAAACTGTTTTTT.